A single sample gave rise to the 19 T cell receptor beta chains below, sequenced in a study of shared clonotypes between healthy human individuals. Sequencing used immunoSEQ multiplex PCR; TCRdb keeps in-frame clones, though not all of them. Of approximately 1.5 million clones listed, under 99% are singletons. Sample: naive CD4+ T cells sorted from blood. Subset reported: CD45RA+ positively selected. The source of these receptors is a young man in good health.

This chain uses TRBV7-2 with TRBJ2-1; tentatively, D is TRBD2 (6 bases). This CDR3 is built from 13 residues. Germline CDR1 SGHTA, CDR2 FQGNSA. The V end lost 1 base, the J end lost 9 bases, and 10 bases lay between the germline ends. CDR3 in DNA: TGTGCCAGCAGCTTAGGGGTGGGAGGTGAGCAGTTCTTC. It translates to CASSLGVGGEQFF.

This clone was found once. The CDR3 DNA follows: TGTGCCAGCACCCCCCCGGGACAGGGGTCAGAGACCCAGTACTTC. Encoded protein: CASTPPGQGSETQYF. V and J are TRBV2 and TRBJ2-5; 10 nucleotides match TRBD1. Germline CDR1 and CDR2: SNHLY and FYNNEI. The length of the CDR3 is 15 residues. With V trimmed by 7 bases and J by 4 bases, 9 bases remained unmatched.

The chain's CDR3 is CASSQELVLAGATGELFF. As DNA, the CDR3 is TGTGCCAGCAGCCAAGAATTGGTCCTAGCGGGAGCCACCGGGGAGCTGTTTTTT. The J gene is TRBJ2-2, the V gene TRBV4-2, with 10 positions matching TRBD2. This CDR3 is built from 18 residues. Germline V CDR1 and CDR2: LGHNA, YNFKEQ. The V and J ends lost 0 bases and 4 bases, in that order; junction bases with no gene match: 8.

This rearrangement joins TRBV28 to TRBJ2-7, with 8 bases aligning to TRBD2. The V gene's germline CDR1 is MDHEN and CDR2 SYDVKM. The CDR3 runs to 17 residues. J gave up 2 bases and V 2 bases, and 11 bases lay outside the gene matches. The DNA for the CDR3 is TGTGCCAGCAGTTTAACCCACCTACGGGGGGGGACCTACGAGCAGTACTTC. Its protein is CASSLTHLRGGTYEQYF.

This chain connects TRBV7-9 to TRBJ2-5, with unresolved D. Between the trimmed V and J ends, which lost 5 bases and 4 bases, there was a span of 5 bases. The CDR3 runs to 11 residues. CDR1 is SEHNR and CDR2 is FQNEAQ in the germline V gene (reference sequence). CDR3: CASSPGETQYF. CDR3 in DNA: TGTGCCAGCAGCCCCGGAGAGACCCAGTACTTC.

V is TRBV6-6 and J is TRBJ2-3; 12 bases are a match to TRBD2. CDR1 and CDR2 from the germline V gene are MNHNY and SVGAGI (reference sequence). Germline trimming cut 2 bases from V and 2 bases from J; bases unmatched to any gene: 2. CDR3 length: 16 amino acids. DNA of the CDR3: TGTGCCAGCAGTTACCTAGCGGGAGGGGCCACAGATACGCAGTATTTT. Protein sequence: CASSYLAGGATDTQYF.

The chain links TRBV6-1 to TRBJ1-5, with D unclear. This CDR3 spans 11 amino acids. Between the trimmed V and J ends, which lost 4 bases and 11 bases, there was a span of 9 bases. Germline V gene sequence: CDR1 MNHNS, CDR2 SASEGT. In DNA, the CDR3 is TGTGCCAGCAGTGCCCAGGAGACCCAGCATTTT. Residues: CASSAQETQHF.

The rearrangement links TRBV5-1 to TRBJ2-1; D gene uncertain. The CDR3 has 15 amino acids. V was pared by 5 bases and J by 4 bases, with 16 bases between. CDR1 SGHRS and CDR2 YFSETQ come from the germline V gene. CDR3 loop: CASSLLVSQYNEQFF. The CDR3 DNA reads as TGCGCCAGCAGTCTCCTGGTTAGCCAGTACAATGAGCAGTTCTTC.

This clone was counted a single time. V and J are TRBV27 and TRBJ2-2; weak D call: TRBD2 (6 bases). The germline V gene has CDR1 MNHEY and CDR2 SMNVEV (reference sequence). This CDR3 contains 19 residues. V lost 5 bases and J 6 bases, leaving 28 bases between the germline ends. The chain's CDR3 is CASSPLGGGRRRTPGELFF. The CDR3 DNA follows: TGTGCCAGCAGTCCCCTCGGGGGTGGGAGGAGAAGGACACCCGGGGAGCTGTTTTTT.

The chain combines TRBV4-1 with TRBJ2-7, with D unresolved. Germline-derived CDR1 and CDR2 are MGHRA and YSYEKL. Trimming took 0 bases from V and 3 from J, leaving 9 bases between them. The CDR3 loop spans 14 amino acids. In DNA form, the CDR3 reads TGCGCCAGCAGCCAAGATGCACAAAACTACGAGCAGTACTTC. Amino acid sequence: CASSQDAQNYEQYF.

V is TRBV5-1 and J is TRBJ1-1; D perhaps matches TRBD1 (5 bases). Germline values: CDR1 SGHRS, CDR2 YFSETQ. V was cut by 3 bases and J by 4 bases, with 16 bases left in between. The CDR3 runs 15 residues. The CDR3 spells CASSSGTLSGTEAFF. The CDR3 DNA reads as TGCGCCAGCAGCTCCGGGACCCTTAGTGGCACTGAAGCTTTCTTT.

Regarding this clone: The sample contains more than one DNA sequence encoding this CDR3. The rearrangement links TRBV6-5 to TRBJ2-1, with 7 nucleotides matching TRBD2. Trimming took 7 bases from V and 0 from J; bases not matched to a gene: 3. The CDR3 sequence is 14 residues long. Germline values: CDR1 MNHEY, CDR2 SVGAGI. CDR3 nucleotide sequence: TGTGCCAGCACTAGCGGAAGCTCCTACAATGAGCAGTTCTTC. It is translated as CASTSGSSYNEQFF.

The rearrangement links TRBV28 to TRBJ1-3, with D hard to call. The CDR3 is made up of 13 amino acids. Trimming shortened V by 6 bases and J by 0 bases, and 6 bases separated the two germline ends. Germline assignment: CDR1 MDHEN and CDR2 SYDVKM. CDR3 sequence (DNA): TGTGCCAGCAGGGGGAACTCTGGAAACACCATATATTTT. Protein sequence: CASRGNSGNTIYF.

The chain combines TRBV25-1 with TRBJ1-1; D ambiguous. Germline CDR1 reads MGHDK; CDR2 reads SYGVNS. The length of the CDR3 is 14 residues. V was shortened by 1 base and J by 11 bases, with 17 bases between the two germline ends. CDR3 nucleotide sequence: TGTGCCAGCAGTGAATCGGGGATTTCTACGGGGGCTTTCTTT. This encodes CASSESGISTGAFF.

The V call is TRBV7-9, the J call TRBJ2-1; no clear D gene. The ends were cut back, 1 base at V and 5 bases at J, with 9 bases in the middle. CDR1 and CDR2 from the germline V gene are SEHNR and FQNEAQ (reference sequence). The CDR3 runs 14 residues. CDR3 amino acids: CASSLGTVNNEQFF. CDR3 nucleotide sequence: TGTGCCAGCAGCTTAGGGACGGTAAACAATGAGCAGTTCTTC. Based on the CDR3 plus reference TRBV7-9 and TRBJ2-1, the full variable domain is DTGVSQNPRHKITKRGQNVTFRCDPISEHNRLYWYRQTLGQGPEFLTYFQNEAQLEKSRLLSDRFSAERPKGSFSTLEIQRTEQGDSAMYLCASSLGTVNNEQFFGPGTRLTVL.

J is TRBJ2-1 and V is TRBV25-1; 10 bases are shared with TRBD2. Per germline, CDR1 MGHDK and CDR2 SYGVNS. V was pared by 4 bases and J by 7 bases, with 4 bases of the junction left unmatched. CDR3 length equals 14 residues. This chain's CDR3 is CASSGSGRRNEQFF. The CDR3 region has the DNA TGTGCCAGCAGTGGTAGCGGGAGGCGAAATGAGCAGTTCTTC.

The chain has TRBV2 and TRBJ2-7; D may be TRBD1 (6 bases). There are 13 residues in the CDR3. Germline loops: CDR1 SNHLY, CDR2 FYNNEI. Trimming shortened V by 7 bases and J by 7 bases, and 17 bases separated the two germline ends. The CDR3 bases are TGTGCCAGCACCCCCGGGCAGGGACAAGAGCAGTACTTC. It specifies CASTPGQGQEQYF. Combining the CDR3 with reference TRBV2 and TRBJ2-7 gives the whole variable domain EPEVTQTPSHQVTQMGQEVILRCVPISNHLYFYWYRQILGQKVEFLVSFYNNEISEKSEIFDDQFSVERPDGSNFTLKIRSTKLEDSAMYFCASTPGQGQEQYFGPGTRLTVT.

The genes are TRBV7-6 and TRBJ2-7; 8 positions agree with TRBD2. CDR1 is SGHVS, CDR2 FNYEAQ, per germline. This CDR3 region has 14 residues. V was clipped by 5 bases and J by 5 bases; unmatched bases: 8. The CDR3 DNA reads as TGTGCCAGCAGCCTTAGCGGGATAACCCACGAGCAGTACTTC. It specifies CASSLSGITHEQYF.

The gene calls are TRBV15 and TRBJ2-7; D unresolved. CDR3 length: 13 residues. V was trimmed by 4 bases and J by 5 bases, leaving 12 bases between them. Germline V gene lookup returns CDR1 LNHNV and CDR2 YYDKDF (reference sequence). The CDR3 loop is CATSIEEYHEQYF. For the CDR3, the DNA is TGTGCCACCAGCATAGAGGAGTATCACGAGCAGTACTTC.